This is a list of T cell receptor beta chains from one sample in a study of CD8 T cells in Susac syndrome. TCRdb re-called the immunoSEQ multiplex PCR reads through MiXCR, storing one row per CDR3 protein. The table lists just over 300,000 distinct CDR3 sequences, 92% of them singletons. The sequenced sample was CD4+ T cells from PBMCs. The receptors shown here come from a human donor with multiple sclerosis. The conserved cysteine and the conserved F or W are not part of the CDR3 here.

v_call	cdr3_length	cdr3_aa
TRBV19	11	ASSIRPGAEAF
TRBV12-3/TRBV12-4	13	ASSFGSGAWETQY
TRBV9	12	ASSIRQESTEAF
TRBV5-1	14	ASNAQGIGSYNEQF
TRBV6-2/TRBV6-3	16	ASSLNDISGKNTGELF
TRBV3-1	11	ASSQGARGEQF
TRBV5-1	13	ASSYITGIKNIQY
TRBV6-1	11	ASSEVGRTEAF
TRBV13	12	ASSLGQGRETQY
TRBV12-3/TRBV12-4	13	ASRFGQGNTGELF
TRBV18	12	ASVQAQGSYEQY
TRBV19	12	ASSKGQVNEKLF
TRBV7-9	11	ASSRLSNYGYT
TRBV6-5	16	ASSYRRGVAGGRNEQF
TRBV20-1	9	SALGTDTQY
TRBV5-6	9	ASSVGYEQY
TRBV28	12	ASSLGGVTGELF
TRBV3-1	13	ASSQQTGPNQPQH
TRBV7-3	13	ASSLGPRPYNEQF
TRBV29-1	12	SVDGGTEKVEAF
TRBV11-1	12	ASSRRVGNTEAF
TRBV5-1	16	ASSLEAPGLVITDTQY
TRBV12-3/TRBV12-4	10	ASSSPDQPQH
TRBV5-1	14	ASSLVASGREETQY
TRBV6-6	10	ASSYSGEKLF
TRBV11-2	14	ASSLRTGMTKNIQY
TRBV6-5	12	ASRPGQLNTEAF
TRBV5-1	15	ASSFRDRGRGANVLT
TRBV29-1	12	SVGVLAGYNEQF
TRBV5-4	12	ASSLEESTDTQY
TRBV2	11	ASSGTESYEQY
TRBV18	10	ASSTLQDAPH